What follows are 28 T cell receptor beta chains derived from one specimen sequenced in a study of cytomegalovirus exposure and HLA in healthy donors. PCR employed 60 Vbeta and 13 Jbeta primers. TCRdb keeps only in-frame clones here, not all; method: immunoSEQ multiplex PCR. Its clone listing holds 150,000 to 200,000 clones. The sample comprised PBMCs. Source of these receptors: a young man in good health and CMV-seronegative.

This rearrangement joins TRBV7-9 to TRBJ1-1, with D maybe TRBD1 (6 bases). Germline V gives CDR1 SEHNR, CDR2 FQNEAQ (reference sequence). CDR3 size: 15 residues. V was shortened by 6 bases and J by 0 bases, with 14 bases between the two germline ends. The CDR3 is CASRPQDRLNTEAFF. For the CDR3, the DNA is TGTGCCAGCAGACCCCAGGACAGACTGAACACTGAAGCTTTCTTT.

This chain links TRBV7-9 with TRBJ2-7, with a weak D call TRBD1 (6 bases). Germline V CDR1 and CDR2: SEHNR, FQNEAQ (reference sequence). The CDR3 covers 14 residues. V lost 6 bases and J lost 1, with 13 bases in between. The CDR3, as DNA: TGTGCCAGCAGACCCACGACAGGTTCCTACGAGCAGTACTTC. Translating gives CASRPTTGSYEQYF.

For this clone: Mismatch with germline at one junction end may stem from a read error. This rearrangement joins TRBV5-6 to TRBJ1-3; tentative D call: TRBD1 (5 bases). This CDR3 is built from 14 residues. Germline V gives CDR1 SGHDT, CDR2 YYEEEE. The CDR3 loop is CASTLGELRHTIYF. The CDR3 DNA is TGTGCCAGCACCTTGGGGGAGCTGAGACACACCATATATTTT.

The chain couples TRBV7-3 to TRBJ2-5; perhaps TRBD1 as D (5 bases). The CDR3 has 14 amino acids. CDR1 and CDR2 (germline): SGHTA, FQGTGA. The germline V and J ends were trimmed by 5 bases and 5 bases, with 15 bases remaining between them. CDR3 DNA: TGTGCCAGCAGCCCGCAAGCAGGGTGGGAGACCCAGTACTTC. Translated, it gives CASSPQAGWETQYF.

The gene calls are TRBV6-1 and TRBJ2-5; TRBD1 matches 7 bases. The last part of the DNA fits TRBJ2-7 better; the J call may be wrong. The CDR3 extends over 15 amino acids. Germline V gives CDR1 MNHNS, CDR2 SASEGT. The CDR3 bases are TGTGCCAGCGGACCCCGGGCAGGGGGTACCTACGAGCAGTACTTC. The encoded protein is CASGPRAGGTYEQYF.

The chain employs TRBV7-8 and TRBJ2-7; a possible D gene is TRBD2 (6 bases). Trimming cost V 1 base and J 1 base, with 11 bases left between them. Germline V gene sequence: CDR1 SGHVS, CDR2 FQNEAQ. The CDR3 contains 15 residues. The CDR3 reads CASSLGQGGSYEQYF. The DNA for the CDR3 is TGTGCCAGCAGCTTAGGGCAGGGAGGATCCTACGAGCAGTACTTC.

V is TRBV7-9 and J is TRBJ2-1; D is possibly TRBD2 (6 bases). Trimming took off 1 base at V and 9 bases at J, with 16 bases between the two ends. The CDR3 length is 15 residues. Germline CDR1 is SEHNR and CDR2 is FQNEAQ (reference sequence). CDR3 coding DNA: TGTGCCAGCAGCTTAGGAGGACTACTCATTGGTGAGCAGTTCTTC. Protein sequence: CASSLGGLLIGEQFF.

The chain combines TRBV15 with TRBJ2-5; 7 bases fit TRBD1. Germline-derived CDR1 and CDR2 are LNHNV and YYDKDF (reference sequence). The CDR3 extends over 15 amino acids. J was trimmed by 4 bases and V by 1 base; bases with no gene match: 6. CDR3 region: CATSRVGRQGETQYF. For the CDR3, the DNA is TGTGCCACCAGCAGAGTAGGGAGACAGGGAGAGACCCAGTACTTC.

This chain links TRBV27 with TRBJ2-5; weak D call: TRBD2 (6 bases). The J call is doubtful: the DNA matches TRBJ2-7 better. The CDR3 contains 16 residues. Germline lookup yields CDR1 MNHEY and CDR2 SMNVEV (reference sequence). The CDR3, as DNA: TGTGCCAGCAGTTTATCGGGGGAGGAACCCCCATACGAGCAGTACTTC. It translates to CASSLSGEEPPYEQYF.

The chain links TRBV29-1 to TRBJ2-1, with 11 nucleotides matching TRBD1. The germline CDR1 and CDR2 sequences are SQVTM and ANQGSEA. This CDR3 is built from 14 residues. V dropped 4 bases and J dropped 4; count of bases not matched to a gene: 3. The CDR3 DNA is TGCAGCGTTGGGGGGACAGGGGGGTACAATGAGCAGTTCTTC. Protein product: CSVGGTGGYNEQFF.

This chain connects TRBV19 to TRBJ1-2; 8 positions match TRBD1. Germline V CDR1 and CDR2: LNHDA, SQIVND (reference sequence). The CDR3 has 14 residues. V shed 5 bases, J shed 3 bases, and the junction held 5 bases outside the gene matches. Here the CDR3 DNA reads TGTGCCAGTAGTGCCAGGGGGCGCGACTATGGCTACACCTTC. Translation: CASSARGRDYGYTF.

This sequence joins TRBV27 and TRBJ2-5; 8 bases are shared with TRBD2. V shed 7 bases and J 5 bases; nucleotides not matched to a gene: 9. The CDR3 is 14 amino acids. Germline values: CDR1 MNHEY, CDR2 SMNVEV (reference sequence). As DNA, the CDR3 is TGTGCCAGCACCCGAGCGGGAGAGGGCGAGACCCAGTACTTC. It encodes CASTRAGEGETQYF.

The rearrangement uses TRBV10-3 and TRBJ2-5, with TRBD1 matching over 8 bases. In germline, CDR1 is ENHRY, CDR2 SYGVKD. After removal of 2 bases from V and 5 bases from J, the junction contained 4 bases not matched to a gene. The CDR3 consists of 14 residues. CDR3 in amino acids: CAISENRQGETQYF. As DNA, the CDR3 is TGTGCCATCAGTGAGAATCGACAGGGGGAGACCCAGTACTTC.

The chain combines TRBV19 with TRBJ2-1; a possible D gene is TRBD1 (5 bases). CDR1 LNHDA and CDR2 SQIVND come from the germline V gene (reference sequence). V was trimmed by 0 bases and J by 3 bases, leaving 6 bases between them. The CDR3 is 14 amino acids. The CDR3 DNA follows: TGTGCCAGTAGTATAGAGACAGTCTACAATGAGCAGTTCTTC. Protein sequence: CASSIETVYNEQFF.

The V gene is TRBV19, the J gene TRBJ2-6; 8 bases match TRBD2. CDR1 LNHDA and CDR2 SQIVND come from the germline V gene (reference sequence). The J segment lost 1 base and the V segment lost 8 bases, leaving 7 bases of the junction unmatched. The CDR3 has 16 residues. CDR3 nucleotides: TGTGCCAGTTCCTCAGCGGGGGAGTCTGGGGCCAACGTCCTGACTTTC. Its protein is CASSSAGESGANVLTF.

A remark on this clone: Other DNA sequences in the same sample also yield this CDR3. The chain uses TRBV5-1 and TRBJ2-1, with D hard to call. This CDR3 region has 13 residues. V lost 1 base to trimming and J lost 5 bases, with 7 bases between them. In germline, CDR1 is SGHRS, CDR2 YFSETQ. This chain's CDR3 is CASSLSPNNEQFF. In DNA, the CDR3 is TGCGCCAGCAGCTTGTCCCCCAACAATGAGCAGTTCTTC.

The chain uses TRBV11-3 and TRBJ2-2, with 10 bases aligning to TRBD2. The V gene end was trimmed by 6 bases and the J gene end by 1 base; junction bases not matched to a gene: 5. From germline, CDR1 is SGHNT and CDR2 YENEEA. The CDR3 contains 16 residues. CDR3 in amino acids: CASSPPSGRNTGELFF. The CDR3 nucleotides read TGTGCCAGCAGTCCTCCTAGCGGGAGGAACACCGGGGAGCTGTTTTTT.

The chain joins TRBV19 to TRBJ1-1; D is perhaps TRBD1 (6 bases). This CDR3 has 16 amino acids. V was trimmed by 1 base and J by 5 bases, leaving 17 bases between them. Germline assignment: CDR1 LNHDA and CDR2 SQIVND (reference sequence). The CDR3 reads CASSIAGGQKRTEAFF. CDR3 nucleotides: TGTGCCAGTAGTATAGCCGGAGGACAGAAGAGGACTGAAGCTTTCTTT.

The CDR3 protein is CASSLGTGSYQPQHF. The CDR3 bases are TGTGCCAGCAGCTTGGGGACAGGGAGTTATCAGCCCCAGCATTTT. V is TRBV28 and J is TRBJ1-5; 9 nucleotides line up with TRBD1. The V segment lost 6 bases and the J segment 5 bases; nucleotides outside the gene matches: 8. The germline V gene encodes CDR1 MDHEN and CDR2 SYDVKM. There are 15 residues in the CDR3.

The V call is TRBV5-1, the J call TRBJ1-3; D uncertain. CDR1 and CDR2 (germline): SGHRS, YFSETQ. The CDR3 has 15 amino acids. Deletions cut 4 bases from V and 4 bases from J, with 15 bases between. CDR3 nucleotide sequence: TGCGCCAGCAGCCGAGACGGACTTGGAGGAAACACCATATATTTT. It codes for CASSRDGLGGNTIYF.

The rearrangement uses TRBV5-1 and TRBJ2-3, with D tentatively TRBD2 (6 bases). The ends were cut back, 0 bases at V and 2 bases at J, with 10 bases in the middle. The CDR3 has 15 residues. Germline V lookup: CDR1 SGHRS, CDR2 YFSETQ. The CDR3 sequence is CASSLGPGVTDTQYF. The CDR3 DNA follows: TGCGCCAGCAGCTTGGGTCCGGGGGTCACAGATACGCAGTATTTT.

The chain joins TRBV5-1 to TRBJ2-5; D remains unclear. The last part of the DNA fits TRBJ2-7 better; the J call may be wrong. The length of the CDR3 is 15 residues. CDR1 is SGHRS, CDR2 YFSETQ, per germline. CDR3 bases: TGCGCCAGCAGCTTGGCCGTCAGAGGCTCCTACGAGCAGTACTTC. It translates to CASSLAVRGSYEQYF.

This rearrangement joins TRBV10-2 to TRBJ1-6; D may be TRBD1 (6 bases). The V and J ends lost 2 bases and 9 bases respectively, with 17 bases between them. The V gene's germline CDR1 is WSHSY and CDR2 SAAADI. The CDR3 runs to 16 residues. CDR3 loop: CASSEQDSNVGSPLHF. In DNA form, the CDR3 reads TGCGCCAGCAGTGAGCAGGACAGCAACGTAGGTTCACCCCTCCACTTT.

This sequence joins TRBV6-1 and TRBJ1-2; the match to TRBD1 covers 7 bases. The CDR3 is 13 residues long. V trimming: 4 bases; J trimming: 5 bases; junction bases outside the gene matches: 4. Germline CDR1 and CDR2: MNHNS and SASEGT. CDR3 sequence: CASSVQGGYGYTF. As DNA, the CDR3 is TGTGCCAGCAGTGTCCAGGGGGGTTATGGCTACACCTTC.

This chain links TRBV7-2 with TRBJ2-2, with 14 bases aligning to TRBD2. The CDR3 length is 18 residues. Germline CDR1 and CDR2: SGHTA and FQGNSA. V was clipped by 5 bases and J by 3 bases; unmatched bases: 8. The CDR3 region has the DNA TGTGCCAGCAGCCCGGGACTAGCGGGAGATGGTGACACCGGGGAGCTGTTTTTT. Its translation is CASSPGLAGDGDTGELFF. Full variable domain (rest looked up from reference TRBV7-2 and TRBJ2-2): GAGVSQSPSNKVTEKGKDVELRCDPISGHTALYWYRQSLGQGLEFLIYFQGNSAPDKSGLPSDRFSAERTGGSVSTLTIQRTQQEDSAVYLCASSPGLAGDGDTGELFFGEGSRLTVL.

V is TRBV14 and J is TRBJ2-1, with 7 bases aligning to TRBD2. Germline CDR1 SGHDN, CDR2 FVKESK. The V and J ends lost 3 bases and 4 bases, in that order; junction bases with no gene match: 3. This CDR3 is built from 14 residues. CDR3 DNA sequence: TGTGCCAGCAGCCAGCGGGAGAGGTACAATGAGCAGTTCTTC. Protein product: CASSQRERYNEQFF.

The chain links TRBV5-8 to TRBJ2-1, with 8 bases identical to TRBD1. The CDR3 loop spans 14 amino acids. Unmatched junction bases numbered 10, after V lost 7 bases and J lost 7 bases. Germline-derived CDR1 and CDR2 are SGHTS and YDEGEE. Here the CDR3 reads CASGKGQGLNEQFF. In DNA, the CDR3 is TGTGCCAGCGGCAAAGGACAGGGTTTAAATGAGCAGTTCTTC.

The chain joins TRBV28 to TRBJ1-1, with 7 bases that match TRBD1. V shed 6 bases, J shed 1 base, and the junction held 5 bases outside the gene matches. CDR1 and CDR2 from the germline V gene are MDHEN and SYDVKM. The CDR3 consists of 14 residues. CDR3 nucleotide sequence: TGTGCCAGCAGGGAAGGGGGCGAGAACACTGAAGCTTTCTTT. This sequence encodes CASREGGENTEAFF. The complete variable domain, with remaining parts taken from reference TRBV28 and TRBJ1-1, reads DVKVTQSSRYLVKRTGEKVFLECVQDMDHENMFWYRQDPGLGLRLIYFSYDVKMKEKGDIPEGYSVSREKKERFSLILESASTNQTSMYLCASREGGENTEAFFGQGTRLTVV.